These 16 T cell receptor beta chains were sequenced from one sample in a study of T cell repertoires in cytomegalovirus infection. Via MiXCR, TCRdb re-called the reads, giving one row per CDR3 protein. This table has about 210,000 distinct CDR3 sequences, around 6.2% appearing once. Sequencing was carried out using PBMCs. These receptor sequences come from a human donor in good health (CMV status not recorded). Some clones in this sample may be carry-over from other donors' samples.

In this sample, this clonotype turned up many times. V is TRBV6-5 and J is TRBJ2-3; 7 positions match TRBD2. Trimming removed 0 bases from V and 2 bases from J; junction bases left unmatched: 5. This CDR3 is 16 amino acids long. The germline CDR1 and CDR2 sequences are MNHEY and SVGAGI. The CDR3 is CASSYSSGVVTDTQYF. The DNA for the CDR3 is TGTGCCAGCAGTTACTCCAGCGGGGTGGTCACAGATACGCAGTATTTT.

This clonotype was picked up many times. This chain connects TRBV19 to TRBJ1-1; no clear D. With 6 bases removed from V and 8 bases from J, the gap between germline ends came to 16 bases. Germline V gene data show CDR1 as LNHDA and CDR2 as SQIVND (reference sequence). This CDR3 has 13 amino acids. CDR3 DNA sequence: TGTGCCAGTAGCCCACCTAACGTGTACGAAGCTTTCTTT. Protein product: CASSPPNVYEAFF. The whole variable domain, filled in from reference TRBV19 and TRBJ1-1, reads DGGITQSPKYLFRKEGQNVTLSCEQNLNHDAMYWYRQDPGQGLRLIYYSQIVNDFQKGDIAEGYSVSREKKESFPLTVTSAQKNPTAFYLCASSPPNVYEAFFGQGTRLTVV.

This clonotype occurred many times. In DNA form, the CDR3 reads TGTGCCAGCAGCCCCGGGGTGACCCTAATTAACTATGGCTACACCTTC. Translation gives CASSPGVTLINYGYTF. V usage is TRBV7-2 and J usage is TRBJ1-2; no clear D gene. Germline V gene lookup returns CDR1 SGHTA and CDR2 FQGNSA. This CDR3 is 16 amino acids long. With 5 bases removed from V and 1 base from J, the gap between germline ends came to 17 bases.

This clonotype has at least ten counts. This sequence joins TRBV7-2 and TRBJ2-1; D ambiguous. Trimming took 5 bases from V and 10 from J, leaving 15 bases between them. The CDR3 has 13 residues. In germline, CDR1 is SGHTA, CDR2 FQGNSA. CDR3 residues: CASSQGSINEQFF. DNA for the CDR3: TGTGCCAGCAGCCAAGGCAGTATCAACGAGCAGTTCTTC.

This clonotype was observed many times. The chain joins TRBV7-6 to TRBJ1-5, with D unresolved. CDR3 length: 17 amino acids. The V and J ends lost 1 base and 1 base respectively, with 14 bases between them. CDR1 is SGHVS and CDR2 is FNYEAQ in the germline V gene. CDR3 DNA: TGTGCCAGCAGCTTAGGAGGCGCCGGCGCGAGCAATCAGCCCCAGCATTTT. Its translation is CASSLGGAGASNQPQHF.

The sample holds a few counts of this clonotype. The chain links TRBV4-2 to TRBJ2-6; TRBD1 matches 7 bases. This CDR3 comprises 17 residues. Trimming removed 4 bases from V and 3 bases from J; junction bases left unmatched: 9. The V gene's germline CDR1 is LGHNA and CDR2 YNFKEQ. The CDR3 DNA reads as TGTGCCAGCAGCCCCAGGGACAGTAGCTTTGGGGCCAACGTCCTGACTTTC. Its protein is CASSPRDSSFGANVLTF.

V gene TRBV4-3 combines with J gene TRBJ1-1; a possible D gene is TRBD1 (5 bases). Trimming removed 8 bases from V and 7 bases from J, with 14 bases in between. Germline loops: CDR1 LGHNA, CDR2 YSLEER. The CDR3 sequence is 12 residues long. The CDR3 DNA is TGCGCCAGCGGCCGGGACGTGAATGAAGCTTTCTTT. It encodes CASGRDVNEAFF.

This clonotype was seen at least ten times. The V and J genes are TRBV5-1 and TRBJ2-1; 14 bases align to TRBD2. The length of the CDR3 is 20 residues. The J segment lost 3 bases and the V segment lost 3 bases, leaving 14 bases of the junction unmatched. Germline values: CDR1 SGHRS, CDR2 YFSETQ. CDR3 in DNA: TGCGCCAGCAGCTCCACGGGACTAGCGGGGGTAGGCACAATCTACAATGAGCAGTTCTTC. It encodes CASSSTGLAGVGTIYNEQFF. The full variable domain, its missing parts supplied by reference TRBV5-1 and TRBJ2-1, is KAGVTQTPRYLIKTRGQQVTLSCSPISGHRSVSWYQQTPGQGLQFLFEYFSETQRNKGNFPGRFSGRQFSNSRSEMNVSTLELGDSALYLCASSSTGLAGVGTIYNEQFFGPGTRLTVL.

This clonotype was detected many times. The gene calls are TRBV7-2 and TRBJ1-3; TRBD1 might be the D (6 bases). The CDR3 is 15 amino acids. Germline CDR1 reads SGHTA; CDR2 reads FQGNSA. The V and J ends lost 6 bases and 0 bases respectively, with 12 bases between them. The CDR3 nucleotides are TGTGCCAGCAGTCGAACAGGGCCCTCTGGAAACACCATATATTTT. Amino acid sequence: CASSRTGPSGNTIYF.

This chain joins TRBV7-8 and TRBJ1-2; D is uncertain. Germline V gene data show CDR1 as SGHVS and CDR2 as FQNEAQ. The CDR3 runs 16 residues. Trimming removed 1 base from V and 0 bases from J, with 12 bases in between. CDR3 protein: CASSLEAGLTNYGYTF. As DNA, the CDR3 is TGTGCCAGCAGCTTAGAGGCGGGCTTAACTAACTATGGCTACACCTTC.

This clonotype was counted ten times or more. The V and J genes are TRBV11-2 and TRBJ2-1; 8 bases agree with TRBD1. CDR3 length: 15 amino acids. Germline lookup yields CDR1 SGHAT and CDR2 FQNNGV. After removal of 5 bases from V and 7 bases from J, the junction contained 10 bases not matched to a gene. DNA of the CDR3: TGTGCCAGCAGCCTCCTTTGGACAGGGCGAAATGAGCAGTTCTTC. Protein product: CASSLLWTGRNEQFF.

This clonotype was recorded many times. The rearrangement joins TRBV6-2 or TRBV6-3 to TRBJ1-5; 8 nucleotides line up with TRBD1. The J segment lost 7 bases and the V segment lost 6 bases, leaving 8 bases of the junction unmatched. This CDR3 comprises 14 residues. The germline V gene encodes CDR1 MNHEY and CDR2 SVGEGT. As DNA, the CDR3 is TGTGCCAGCAGCCTGACAGGGGACGAACAGCCCCAGCATTTT. It codes for CASSLTGDEQPQHF.

This clonotype was recorded at least ten times. This chain links TRBV7-6 with TRBJ2-3, with TRBD2 matching over 7 bases. Germline V gives CDR1 SGHVS, CDR2 FNYEAQ. The CDR3 consists of 15 residues. J was trimmed by 1 base and V by 3 bases; bases with no gene match: 4. DNA of the CDR3: TGTGCCAGCAGCTTTATTGGGGGGGGCACAGATACGCAGTATTTT. This gives the protein CASSFIGGGTDTQYF.

This chain uses TRBV12-3 or TRBV12-4 with TRBJ1-5, with D uncertain. The germline V and J ends were trimmed by 0 bases and 2 bases, with 8 bases remaining between them. This CDR3 contains 15 residues. This CDR3 reads CASSLAVGGNQPQHF. CDR3 in DNA: TGTGCCAGCAGTTTAGCGGTCGGGGGCAATCAGCCCCAGCATTTT.

This clonotype was counted ten times or more. The chain uses TRBV6-2 or TRBV6-3 and TRBJ2-6, with D maybe TRBD2 (5 bases). Germline CDR1 and CDR2: MNHEY and SVGEGT. This CDR3 spans 16 amino acids. V lost 6 bases to trimming and J lost 2 bases, with 14 bases between them. The CDR3 DNA reads TGTGCCAGCAGCCCCTCCCGAGGGCCTGGGGCCAACGTCCTGACTTTC. It codes for CASSPSRGPGANVLTF.

This clonotype was seen many times. Written as DNA, the CDR3 is TGTGCCAGCAGGGCTTCTAGCGGGGGGGCCGGAGATGAGCAGTTCTTC. It yields the protein CASRASSGGAGDEQFF. The rearrangement links TRBV12-3 or TRBV12-4 to TRBJ2-1, with 12 nucleotides matching TRBD2. This CDR3 is built from 16 residues. V dropped 6 bases and J dropped 8; count of bases not matched to a gene: 11.